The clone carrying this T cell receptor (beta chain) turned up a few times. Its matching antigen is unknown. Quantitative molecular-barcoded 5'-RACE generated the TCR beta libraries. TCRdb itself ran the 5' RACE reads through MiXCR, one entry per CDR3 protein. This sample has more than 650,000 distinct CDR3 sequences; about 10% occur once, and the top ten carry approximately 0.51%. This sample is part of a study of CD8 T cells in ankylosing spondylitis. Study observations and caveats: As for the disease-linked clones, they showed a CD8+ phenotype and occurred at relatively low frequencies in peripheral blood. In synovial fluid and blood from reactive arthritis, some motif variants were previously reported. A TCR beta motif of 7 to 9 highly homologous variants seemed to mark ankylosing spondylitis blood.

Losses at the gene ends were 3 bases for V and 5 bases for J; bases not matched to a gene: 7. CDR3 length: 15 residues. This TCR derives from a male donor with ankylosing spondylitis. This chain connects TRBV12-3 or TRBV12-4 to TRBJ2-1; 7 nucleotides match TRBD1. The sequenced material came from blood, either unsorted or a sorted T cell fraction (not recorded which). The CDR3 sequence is CASSFGDSLNNEQFF. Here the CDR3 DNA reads TGTGCCAGCAGTTTTGGGGACAGTCTTAACAATGAGCAGTTCTTC.